One and the same sample provided the 19 T cell receptor beta chains below, sequenced in a study of shared clonotypes between healthy human individuals (TCRdb year 2020). The library was obtained by the immunoSEQ multiplex PCR assay. TCRdb carries this immuneACCESS record with in-frame sequences only. Its versions omit some clonotypes, under half of them owing to an unresolved V gene in the studies checked, with the rest unexplained. The sample table holds approximately 710,000 clones, of which roughly 87% were seen once. The top ten constitute approximately 35% of the sample. The sample was memory CD8+ T cells from PBMCs. Interpreted using the paper, the cell subset or site label stands for: CD45RO+ cells pooled with CCR7-negative TemRA cells. The receptors were sampled from a man aged 18 to 30 in good health. Some clones in this sample may be carry-over from other donors' samples.

The chain uses TRBV4-1 and TRBJ2-1; 12 nucleotides match TRBD2. Losses at the gene ends were 4 bases for V and 9 bases for J; bases not matched to a gene: 13. Per the germline V gene, CDR1 is MGHRA and CDR2 is YSYEKL. The CDR3 length is 17 residues. CDR3 DNA: TGCGCCAGCAGCCGCCCCTCACTAGCGGGGGGTATGGTTGAGCAGTTCTTC. This gives the protein CASSRPSLAGGMVEQFF.

The chain employs TRBV19 and TRBJ2-2; TRBD1 agrees at 7 bases. CDR1 LNHDA and CDR2 SQIVND come from the germline V gene (reference sequence). The junction had 9 bases not matched to a gene; V was cut back by 8 bases and J by 3 bases. The CDR3 is 15 residues long. DNA for the CDR3: TGTGCCAGTTTTTTCGGGACAGACTACACCGGGGAGCTGTTTTTT. Its translation: CASFFGTDYTGELFF.

The chain combines TRBV28 with TRBJ2-2; 12 positions match TRBD2. With 6 bases clipped from V and 5 bases from J, the junction kept 4 bases outside the gene matches. The germline gives CDR1 MDHEN, CDR2 SYDVKM. CDR3 length: 15 residues. CDR3 amino acids: CASRPTSGSTGELFF. The CDR3 DNA follows: TGTGCCAGCAGACCGACTAGCGGGAGTACCGGGGAGCTGTTTTTT. Full variable domain (outside the CDR3, taken from reference TRBV28 and TRBJ2-2): DVKVTQSSRYLVKRTGEKVFLECVQDMDHENMFWYRQDPGLGLRLIYFSYDVKMKEKGDIPEGYSVSREKKERFSLILESASTNQTSMYLCASRPTSGSTGELFFGEGSRLTVL.

V gene TRBV28 combines with J gene TRBJ2-3; 14 bases map to TRBD2. After removal of 5 bases from V and 8 bases from J, the junction contained 6 bases not matched to a gene. The CDR3 covers 15 residues. The germline CDR1 and CDR2 sequences are MDHEN and SYDVKM. This CDR3 reads CASSPTGTSGSTQYF. CDR3 sequence (DNA): TGTGCCAGCAGTCCTACCGGGACTAGCGGGAGTACGCAGTATTTT. Looking up the rest from reference TRBV28 and TRBJ2-3 gives the full variable domain: DVKVTQSSRYLVKRTGEKVFLECVQDMDHENMFWYRQDPGLGLRLIYFSYDVKMKEKGDIPEGYSVSREKKERFSLILESASTNQTSMYLCASSPTGTSGSTQYFGPGTRLTVL.

The gene calls are TRBV4-1 and TRBJ2-7, with D maybe TRBD2 (5 bases). The CDR3 has 15 residues. Germline V lookup: CDR1 MGHRA, CDR2 YSYEKL. The V end lost 3 bases, the J end lost 3 bases, and 15 bases lay between the germline ends. The CDR3: CASSHPKAADYEQYF. CDR3 DNA sequence: TGCGCCAGCAGCCACCCTAAAGCGGCGGACTACGAGCAGTACTTC.

The chain couples TRBV28 to TRBJ2-6; D ambiguous. The length of the CDR3 is 15 residues. Germline V gene data show CDR1 as MDHEN and CDR2 as SYDVKM. V was shortened by 6 bases and J by 0 bases, with 9 bases between the two germline ends. CDR3 in DNA: TGTGCCAGCAGACGATGGGGCTCTGGGGCCAACGTCCTGACTTTC. It specifies CASRRWGSGANVLTF.

Of note for this clone: Other nucleotide sequences in the sample specify the same CDR3. The rearrangement uses TRBV7-9 and TRBJ2-5, with 7 positions matching TRBD1. With V trimmed by 5 bases and J by 1 base, 7 bases remained unmatched. The CDR3 is 15 amino acids. From germline, CDR1 is SEHNR and CDR2 FQNEAQ (reference sequence). The CDR3 here is CASSLRQGLQETQYF. Here the CDR3 DNA reads TGTGCCAGCAGCCTAAGACAGGGCCTCCAAGAGACCCAGTACTTC.

Comments on this clone: The sample carries other DNA sequences with the same CDR3. This chain links TRBV27 with TRBJ2-7; 10 bases are shared with TRBD2. The CDR3 sequence is 14 residues long. Germline V gene sequence: CDR1 MNHEY, CDR2 SMNVEV (reference sequence). J lost 1 base, V lost 4 bases, and 1 base had no gene match. The CDR3 is CASSSAGGSYEQYF. CDR3 sequence (DNA): TGTGCCAGCAGTTCAGCGGGAGGGTCCTACGAGCAGTACTTC.

The chain has TRBV27 and TRBJ2-7; no reliable D call. V was pared by 5 bases and J by 3 bases, with 17 bases between. Germline loops: CDR1 MNHEY, CDR2 SMNVEV (reference sequence). CDR3 length equals 15 residues. The CDR3 DNA reads as TGTGCCAGCAGTCCTCCCCGGGCCAGCTTCTACGAGCAGTACTTC. This gives the protein CASSPPRASFYEQYF.

The rearrangement links TRBV4-1 to TRBJ1-2; a possible D gene is TRBD1 (6 bases). This CDR3 region has 15 residues. The V end was cut by 6 bases, the J end by 6 bases, with 20 bases between. Germline CDR1 is MGHRA and CDR2 is YSYEKL. DNA for the CDR3: TGCGCCAGCAGACATCGGGACACTGGGTTGGATGGCTACACCTTC. Its translation is CASRHRDTGLDGYTF.

The chain is built from TRBV7-8 and TRBJ2-2; the D gene could be TRBD1 or TRBD2 (5 bases each). V was clipped by 8 bases and J by 4 bases, with 17 bases between them. The CDR3 runs to 15 residues. The germline gives CDR1 SGHVS, CDR2 FQNEAQ. CDR3 loop: CASLGTARGTGELFF. For the CDR3, the DNA is TGTGCCAGCTTAGGGACCGCGAGGGGCACCGGGGAGCTGTTTTTT.

The V gene is TRBV2, the J gene TRBJ1-2; D gene unclear. The length of the CDR3 is 15 residues. Trimming cost V 2 bases and J 3 bases, with 13 bases left between them. Looked up from germline, CDR1 is SNHLY and CDR2 is FYNNEI. The DNA of the CDR3 is TGTGCCAGCAGTGAATCGGCCTTTGGCGACTATGGCTACACCTTC. It specifies CASSESAFGDYGYTF. The full variable domain, in which reference TRBV2 and TRBJ1-2 provide the parts outside the CDR3, is EPEVTQTPSHQVTQMGQEVILRCVPISNHLYFYWYRQILGQKVEFLVSFYNNEISEKSEIFDDQFSVERPDGSNFTLKIRSTKLEDSAMYFCASSESAFGDYGYTFGSGTRLTVV.

There are a few counts of this clone. The chain is built from TRBV5-4 and TRBJ2-3, with D unclear. The CDR3 consists of 13 residues. V was clipped by 3 bases and J by 2 bases, with 7 bases between them. Germline V gene data show CDR1 as SGHNT and CDR2 as YYREEE (reference sequence). In DNA, the CDR3 is TGTGCCAGCAGCTGGGAACCCACAGATACGCAGTATTTT. Protein: CASSWEPTDTQYF.

The chain employs TRBV1 and TRBJ2-6; the D call of TRBD2 is as the table states it, not checked on the DNA. TRBV1 is an annotated pseudogene. This CDR3 spans 20 amino acids. The CDR3 is CTSSQDSLAGHLDGANVLTF. In DNA form, the CDR3 reads TGCACCAGCAGCCAAGATTCACTAGCGGGCCACCTAGACGGGGCCAACGTCCTGACTTTC.

The chain employs TRBV5-4 and TRBJ2-1, with TRBD2 matching 12 bases. Germline V gene sequence: CDR1 SGHNT, CDR2 YYREEE (reference sequence). Trimming at V came to 0 bases and at J to 8 bases, leaving 6 bases not matched to a gene. The length of the CDR3 is 16 residues. The CDR3 is CASSLGLAGVWDEQFF. DNA of the CDR3: TGTGCCAGCAGCTTGGGACTAGCGGGAGTTTGGGATGAGCAGTTCTTC.

This clone was picked up one time. The sample contains more than one DNA sequence encoding this CDR3. The chain is built from TRBV5-1 and TRBJ2-1, with a tentative D call TRBD1 (5 bases). Trimming pared 7 bases from V and 3 bases from J, leaving 14 bases between. Germline V gene sequence: CDR1 SGHRS, CDR2 YFSETQ. The CDR3 consists of 14 residues. The CDR3 DNA follows: TGCGCCAGCTCAGGCAGGGCCAACTACAATGAGCAGTTCTTC. Protein sequence: CASSGRANYNEQFF.

This clone appeared a single time. The chain carries TRBV6-4 and TRBJ2-5; 9 bases are shared with TRBD2. The germline CDR1 and CDR2 sequences are MRHNA and SNTAGT. Trimming took 9 bases from V and 2 from J; bases not matched to a gene: 10. The CDR3 loop spans 15 amino acids. The CDR3 DNA sequence: TGTGCCAGAGACAAGCGGGGGGCTGGGCAAGAGACCCAGTACTTC. It codes for CARDKRGAGQETQYF.

The V call is TRBV9, the J call TRBJ2-7, with 8 bases aligning to TRBD1. With V trimmed by 3 bases and J by 2 bases, 7 bases remained unmatched. Per germline, CDR1 SGDLS and CDR2 YYNGEE. The CDR3 length is 15 residues. CDR3 DNA: TGTGCCAGCAGCGGACATAGACAGGGGCCCTACGAGCAGTACTTC. Translating gives CASSGHRQGPYEQYF.

The chain couples TRBV4-1 to TRBJ1-2, with D possibly TRBD1 on 5 matching bases. V lost 1 base, J lost 8 bases, and 11 bases lay in between. Looked up from germline, CDR1 is MGHRA and CDR2 is YSYEKL. The CDR3 has 13 residues. The chain's CDR3 is CASSQGGLGGYTF. CDR3 sequence (DNA): TGCGCCAGCAGCCAAGGGGGACTTGGCGGCTACACCTTC.